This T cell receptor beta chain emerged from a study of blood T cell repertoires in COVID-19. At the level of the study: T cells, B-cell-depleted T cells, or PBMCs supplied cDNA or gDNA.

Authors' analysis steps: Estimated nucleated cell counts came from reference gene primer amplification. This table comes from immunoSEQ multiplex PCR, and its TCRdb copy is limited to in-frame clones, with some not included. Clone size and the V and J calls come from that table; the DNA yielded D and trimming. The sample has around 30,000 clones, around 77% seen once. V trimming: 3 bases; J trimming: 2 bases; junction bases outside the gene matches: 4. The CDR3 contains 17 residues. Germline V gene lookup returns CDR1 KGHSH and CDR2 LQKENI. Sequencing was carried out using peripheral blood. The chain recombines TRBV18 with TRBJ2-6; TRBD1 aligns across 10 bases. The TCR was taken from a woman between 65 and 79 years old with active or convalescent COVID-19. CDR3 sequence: CASSPGQGVTGANVLTF. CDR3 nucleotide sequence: TGTGCCAGCTCACCCGGACAGGGGGTAACTGGGGCCAACGTCCTGACTTTC.